The 24 T cell receptor beta chains in this list originate from one sample, sequenced in a study of T cell responses to AZD1222 COVID-19 vaccine. The repertoire was sequenced with immunoSEQ multiplex PCR; TCRdb's copy has only in-frame clones and lacks some. The sample yields some 180,000 clones, 85% to 95% seen once. The sample in question was peripheral blood, obtained on day 0 of AZD1222 vaccination. The receptors stem from an adult in good health.

This chain links TRBV19 with TRBJ1-5, with D perhaps matching TRBD1 (5 bases). Germline loops: CDR1 LNHDA, CDR2 SQIVND (reference sequence). This CDR3 region has 13 residues. Trimming took 8 bases from V and 5 from J, leaving 13 bases between them. CDR3 amino acids: CASGEGFDQPQHF. As DNA, the CDR3 is TGTGCCAGTGGGGAGGGGTTCGATCAGCCCCAGCATTTT.

The chain carries TRBV4-1 and TRBJ2-3, with D perhaps being TRBD1 or TRBD2 (5 bases each). The CDR3 sequence is 19 residues long. Germline V CDR1 and CDR2: MGHRA, YSYEKL. The V and J ends lost 0 bases and 0 bases respectively, with 19 bases between them. The CDR3 nucleotides are TGCGCCAGCAGCCAAGATCGTCCCGGGGCTTCAACTAGCACAGATACGCAGTATTTT. It yields the protein CASSQDRPGASTSTDTQYF.

This clone was observed a single time. This chain joins TRBV4-1 and TRBJ1-4; the match to TRBD1 covers 7 bases. J was trimmed by 6 bases and V by 3 bases; bases with no gene match: 10. The V gene's germline CDR1 is MGHRA and CDR2 YSYEKL. This CDR3 contains 16 residues. This chain's CDR3 is CASSQATGTEYEKLFF. The DNA for the CDR3 is TGCGCCAGCAGCCAGGCGACCGGGACAGAGTATGAAAAACTGTTTTTT.

V gene TRBV25-1 combines with J gene TRBJ2-2; a possible D gene is TRBD2 (5 bases). From germline, CDR1 is MGHDK and CDR2 SYGVNS. The CDR3 has 15 residues. V dropped 6 bases and J dropped 3 bases, with 14 bases sitting between them. CDR3 nucleotide sequence: TGTGCCAGCAGAAGCCGGGAACGAGACACCGGGGAGCTGTTTTTT. Its translation: CASRSRERDTGELFF.

CDR3 sequence reads: CATSRVVGPYGYTF. The CDR3 DNA sequence: TGTGCCACCAGCAGAGTGGTCGGCCCCTATGGCTACACCTTC. V and J are TRBV15 and TRBJ1-2; D unresolved. V was cut by 1 base and J by 4 bases, with 10 bases left in between. The CDR3 is 14 residues long. The germline V gene encodes CDR1 LNHNV and CDR2 YYDKDF (reference sequence).

V and J are TRBV10-2 and TRBJ1-1; 7 nucleotides agree with TRBD1. V trimming: 5 bases; J trimming: 5 bases; junction bases outside the gene matches: 8. CDR3 size: 14 residues. In germline, CDR1 is WSHSY, CDR2 SAAADI. The CDR3 loop reads CASSQDRLGTEAFF. The DNA of the CDR3 is TGCGCCAGCAGTCAGGACAGGCTGGGGACTGAAGCTTTCTTT.

The CDR3 DNA reads as TGTGCCAGTAGTGTTGCGGACAACTCCTACAATGAGCAGTTCTTC. Residues: CASSVADNSYNEQFF. This chain connects TRBV19 to TRBJ2-1; D is possibly TRBD1 (5 bases). Trimming stripped 5 bases from V and 0 bases from J, with 11 bases between. Germline CDR1 is LNHDA and CDR2 is SQIVND (reference sequence). There are 15 residues in the CDR3.

This clone was detected once. The CDR3 DNA reads TGCGCCAGCAGCCAAGGTAGACTAGCGGGGGGGAGGTCCTACGAGCAGTACTTC. This sequence encodes CASSQGRLAGGRSYEQYF. The rearrangement uses TRBV4-1 and TRBJ2-7, with 14 bases fitting TRBD2. This CDR3 has 18 residues. Germline CDR1 is MGHRA and CDR2 is YSYEKL. V was clipped by 1 base and J by 1 base; unmatched bases: 6.

The gene calls are TRBV5-6 and TRBJ1-6; TRBD1 matches at 7 bases. In germline, CDR1 is SGHDT, CDR2 YYEEEE. CDR3 length equals 15 residues. Trimming at V came to 5 bases and at J to 6 bases, leaving 8 bases not matched to a gene. This CDR3 reads CASRPGTDLNSPLHF. The DNA for the CDR3 is TGTGCCAGCAGACCAGGGACAGACCTTAATTCACCCCTCCACTTT.

The chain has TRBV7-2 and TRBJ1-3, with a possible D match to TRBD1 (5 bases). Germline-derived CDR1 and CDR2 are SGHTA and FQGNSA. V was trimmed by 4 bases and J by 2 bases, leaving 6 bases between them. The CDR3 length is 13 residues. The CDR3 DNA reads TGTGCCAGCAGCTGGGGCCCTGGAAACACCATATATTTT. This translates into CASSWGPGNTIYF.

This clone was seen a single time. The V and J genes are TRBV2 and TRBJ1-1; 8 bases are a match to TRBD1. From germline, CDR1 is SNHLY and CDR2 FYNNEI. This CDR3 has 14 residues. V trimming: 10 bases; J trimming: 0 bases; junction bases outside the gene matches: 7. CDR3 nucleotides: TGTGCCACTGGACAGGGCGTTATGAACACTGAAGCTTTCTTT. Translation gives CATGQGVMNTEAFF.

V is TRBV18 and J is TRBJ1-4, with D hard to call. Germline lookup yields CDR1 KGHSH and CDR2 LQKENI. This CDR3 spans 14 amino acids. V was pared by 2 bases and J by 8 bases, with 12 bases between. CDR3 nucleotide sequence: TGTGCCAGCTCACCAACCTCGGGGAAGGAAAAACTGTTTTTT. This sequence encodes CASSPTSGKEKLFF.

This clone was recorded a few times. V and J are TRBV10-3 and TRBJ1-2, with a tentative D call TRBD1 (5 bases). Germline V CDR1 and CDR2: ENHRY, SYGVKD. V was cut by 2 bases and J by 2 bases, with 24 bases left in between. The CDR3 spans 19 residues. CDR3 nucleotide sequence: TGTGCCATCAGTGAGATGGGAACGGGGGGTCGACAAGGAAACTATGGCTACACCTTC. It yields the protein CAISEMGTGGRQGNYGYTF.

V is TRBV7-9 and J is TRBJ1-2; the D gene is possibly TRBD1 (5 bases). Germline assignment: CDR1 SEHNR and CDR2 FQNEAQ (reference sequence). The CDR3 sequence is 15 residues long. Deletions cut 1 base from V and 2 bases from J, with 11 bases between. This chain's CDR3 is CASSLVRGINYGYTF. CDR3 DNA: TGTGCCAGCAGCTTAGTTCGGGGGATAAACTATGGCTACACCTTC.

The CDR3 nucleotides are TGTGCCAGCAGTGAAGGGGGAGGGCGCTACACAGATACGCAGTATTTT. It encodes CASSEGGGRYTDTQYF. The chain recombines TRBV2 with TRBJ2-3, with 7 bases fitting TRBD2. V lost 1 base and J lost 2; bases outside the gene matches: 6. Germline loops: CDR1 SNHLY, CDR2 FYNNEI. The CDR3 spans 16 residues. Full variable domain (remainder filled in from reference TRBV2 and TRBJ2-3): EPEVTQTPSHQVTQMGQEVILRCVPISNHLYFYWYRQILGQKVEFLVSFYNNEISEKSEIFDDQFSVERPDGSNFTLKIRSTKLEDSAMYFCASSEGGGRYTDTQYFGPGTRLTVL.

The J gene is TRBJ1-6, the V gene TRBV3-1 (or the pseudogene TRBV3-2); tentatively, D is TRBD1 (5 bases). CDR1 LGHDT and CDR2 YNNKEL come from the germline V gene (reference sequence). Trimming cost V 4 bases and J 6 bases, with 10 bases left between them. This CDR3 comprises 14 residues. The CDR3 region has the DNA TGTGCCAGCAGCCCAGGCAGGGCTAATTCACCCCTCCACTTT. Translation: CASSPGRANSPLHF.

The J gene is TRBJ2-2, the V gene TRBV5-1; 7 bases map to TRBD1. The length of the CDR3 is 14 residues. Trimming at V came to 0 bases and at J to 6 bases, leaving 2 bases not matched to a gene. CDR1 and CDR2 from the germline V gene are SGHRS and YFSETQ. The CDR3 sequence is CASSLGQGSGELFF. The CDR3 nucleotides are TGCGCCAGCAGCTTGGGACAGGGATCCGGGGAGCTGTTTTTT.

This sequence joins TRBV18 and TRBJ2-7; D possibly corresponds to TRBD2 (5 bases). V was trimmed by 3 bases and J by 2 bases, leaving 11 bases between them. The CDR3 covers 14 residues. Germline CDR1 is KGHSH and CDR2 is LQKENI. CDR3 protein: CASSPQDGTYEQYF. The CDR3 coding sequence is TGTGCCAGCTCACCTCAGGACGGGACCTACGAGCAGTACTTC.

The chain recombines TRBV6-5 with TRBJ1-1, with D unresolved. The CDR3 contains 13 residues. Germline CDR1 MNHEY, CDR2 SVGAGI. V was cut by 2 bases and J by 7 bases, with 11 bases left in between. The CDR3 DNA follows: TGTGCCAGCAGTTACGCTGACGGAAGTGAAGCTTTCTTT. It codes for CASSYADGSEAFF.

The chain employs TRBV9 and TRBJ1-2; the D gene is possibly TRBD1 (6 bases). The V gene lost 6 bases and the J gene lost 8 bases, with 14 bases spanning the gap. The CDR3 consists of 12 residues. From germline, CDR1 is SGDLS and CDR2 YYNGEE. The CDR3 loop is CASKWGADGYTF. The CDR3 coding sequence is TGTGCCAGCAAATGGGGGGCTGACGGCTACACCTTC. Looking up the rest from reference TRBV9 and TRBJ1-2 gives the full variable domain: DSGVTQTPKHLITATGQRVTLRCSPRSGDLSVYWYQQSLDQGLQFLIQYYNGEERAKGNILERFSAQQFPDLHSELNLSSLELGDSALYFCASKWGADGYTFGSGTRLTVV.

This chain links TRBV5-4 with TRBJ2-5; D gene unclear. The CDR3 totals 12 residues. CDR1 is SGHNT, CDR2 YYREEE, per germline (reference sequence). Trimming pared 0 bases from V and 4 bases from J, leaving 4 bases between. This CDR3 reads CASSLETETQYF. The CDR3 DNA follows: TGTGCCAGCAGCTTGGAAACAGAGACCCAGTACTTC.

This clone was seen just once. V usage is TRBV7-2 and J usage is TRBJ1-4; 8 bases line up with TRBD1. The CDR3 contains 15 residues. Germline V gene sequence: CDR1 SGHTA, CDR2 FQGNSA. J was trimmed by 3 bases and V by 5 bases; bases with no gene match: 5. The CDR3 sequence: CASSVRQGSNEKLFF. The CDR3 DNA sequence: TGTGCCAGCAGCGTAAGACAGGGGTCTAATGAAAAACTGTTTTTT.

The rearrangement joins TRBV11-2 to TRBJ1-2; D remains unclear. The germline CDR1 and CDR2 sequences are SGHAT and FQNNGV. CDR3 length equals 14 residues. Trimming stripped 0 bases from V and 4 bases from J, with 9 bases between. CDR3 residues: CASSLDPLVYGYTF. In DNA, the CDR3 is TGTGCCAGCAGCTTAGATCCTCTAGTCTATGGCTACACCTTC.

The chain is built from TRBV24-1 and TRBJ2-7; D gene uncertain. Trimming removed 6 bases at V and 5 bases at J, with 7 bases between. Germline loops: CDR1 KGHDR, CDR2 SFDVKD. The CDR3 contains 11 residues. In DNA form, the CDR3 reads TGTGCCACCAGTTCAGGCCACGAGCAGTACTTC. This codes for CATSSGHEQYF.